One sample yielded the 25 T cell receptor beta chains listed below, sequenced in a study of Ad26.COV2.S vaccination and SARS-CoV-2 variants. Described treatment: roughly 18 received Ad26.COV2.S at low or high dose, single or two shots; several received placebo; per-sample allocation not given. Material that was analyzed had been drawn on day 63 after the first vaccine or placebo injection. Only in-frame clones appear in the TCRdb table, and some are missing; sequencing was by immunoSEQ multiplex PCR. The profile covers about 680,000 clones, with 89% appearing a single time and nearly 1.5% taken by the ten largest. This material consisted of peripheral blood, taken in a trial of Ad26.COV2.S vaccine versus placebo. All receptors come from a person aged 18-65 years who received the Ad26.COV2.S COVID-19 vaccine or a placebo.

This chain links TRBV6-5 with TRBJ2-4; no reliable D call. CDR1 and CDR2 from the germline V gene are MNHEY and SVGAGI. Trimming removed 5 bases at V and 3 bases at J, with 11 bases between. The CDR3 extends over 14 amino acids. This chain's CDR3 is CASSQPLFKNIQYF. In DNA, the CDR3 is TGTGCCAGCAGTCAACCCCTGTTCAAAAACATTCAGTACTTC.

This clone was counted only a few times. The same CDR3 can be traced to other DNA sequences in this sample. V is TRBV6-5 and J is TRBJ1-1; D remains unclear. This CDR3 comprises 13 residues. V was shortened by 3 bases and J by 2 bases, with 7 bases between the two germline ends. Per germline, CDR1 MNHEY and CDR2 SVGAGI. The CDR3 region has the DNA TGTGCCAGCAGTTATCGGACTAACACTGAAGCTTTCTTT. Encoded protein: CASSYRTNTEAFF.

This chain connects TRBV27 to TRBJ2-1; 12 bases are a match to TRBD2. The CDR3 is 15 amino acids. The V gene end was trimmed by 4 bases and the J gene end by 7 bases; junction bases not matched to a gene: 5. CDR1 is MNHEY and CDR2 is SMNVEV in the germline V gene (reference sequence). CDR3 sequence: CASSYLAGGENEQFF. The CDR3 nucleotides read TGTGCCAGCAGTTACCTAGCGGGAGGGGAGAATGAGCAGTTCTTC.

The chain is built from TRBV11-2 and TRBJ1-2; TRBD1 matches 7 bases. CDR3 length: 16 residues. V was pared by 5 bases and J by 8 bases, with 17 bases of the junction left unmatched. Germline V lookup: CDR1 SGHAT, CDR2 FQNNGV. CDR3 amino acids: CASSPPGQAFLAGYTF. The CDR3 DNA sequence: TGTGCCAGCAGCCCCCCAGGACAGGCGTTTCTTGCCGGCTACACCTTC.

The genes are TRBV18 and TRBJ1-4; D gene unclear. The germline V gene has CDR1 KGHSH and CDR2 LQKENI. The ends were cut back, 3 bases at V and 7 bases at J, with 12 bases in the middle. The CDR3 is made up of 14 amino acids. The chain's CDR3 is CASSPPGEGEKLFF. DNA of the CDR3: TGTGCCAGCTCACCTCCGGGAGAAGGTGAAAAACTGTTTTTT.

The rearrangement uses TRBV7-9 and TRBJ2-2; D is perhaps TRBD2 (5 bases). V was cut by 2 bases and J by 1 base, with 8 bases left in between. There are 15 residues in the CDR3. Looked up from germline, CDR1 is SEHNR and CDR2 is FQNEAQ (reference sequence). CDR3 nucleotide sequence: TGTGCCAGCAGCTTACTAGCACTGAACACCGGGGAGCTGTTTTTT. It is translated as CASSLLALNTGELFF.

The chain recombines TRBV4-3 with TRBJ2-1; D not certain. Germline CDR1 reads LGHNA; CDR2 reads YSLEER. Trimming left V 0 bases short and J 4 bases short, with 7 bases between. The length of the CDR3 is 14 residues. The CDR3 reads CASSQERTYNEQFF. DNA for the CDR3: TGCGCCAGCAGCCAAGAACGGACGTACAATGAGCAGTTCTTC.

The V and J genes are TRBV27 and TRBJ1-6; 8 positions match TRBD1. Losses at the gene ends were 5 bases for V and 7 bases for J; bases not matched to a gene: 7. CDR1 and CDR2 from the germline V gene are MNHEY and SMNVEV (reference sequence). The CDR3 extends over 15 amino acids. CDR3 sequence: CASSLRDRWNSPLHF. The DNA for the CDR3 is TGTGCCAGCAGTCTTCGGGACAGGTGGAATTCACCCCTCCACTTT.

This chain's CDR3 is CASSTRQGETQYF. As DNA, the CDR3 is TGTGCCAGCAGTACCCGACAGGGGGAGACCCAGTACTTC. The chain couples TRBV6-5 to TRBJ2-5; 8 bases are shared with TRBD1. Trimming at V came to 5 bases and at J to 5 bases, leaving 4 bases not matched to a gene. The length of the CDR3 is 13 residues. Germline V lookup: CDR1 MNHEY, CDR2 SVGAGI.

This chain joins TRBV27 and TRBJ1-1; 7 bases align to TRBD1. The germline V gene encodes CDR1 MNHEY and CDR2 SMNVEV (reference sequence). V shed 2 bases, J shed 3 bases, and the junction held 9 bases outside the gene matches. The CDR3 consists of 16 residues. CDR3 amino acids: CASSLGLGQRYTEAFF. The CDR3 DNA is TGTGCCAGCAGTTTAGGTTTGGGACAGCGATACACTGAAGCTTTCTTT.

A few counts support this clone. The chain recombines TRBV14 with TRBJ1-3, with D perhaps TRBD1 (5 bases). Germline V gene lookup returns CDR1 SGHDN and CDR2 FVKESK. The CDR3 is 14 amino acids. The V end lost 2 bases, the J end lost 1 base, and 6 bases lay between the germline ends. DNA for the CDR3: TGTGCCAGCAGCCAATGGGGGTCTGGAAACACCATATATTTT. Translating it yields CASSQWGSGNTIYF.

The rearrangement uses TRBV11-2 and TRBJ2-1; possible D gene TRBD2, 5 bases. Germline CDR1 reads SGHAT; CDR2 reads FQNNGV. Trimming removed 3 bases at V and 7 bases at J, with 19 bases between. The CDR3 runs 16 residues. The CDR3 here is CASSFLLVGIGNEQFF. CDR3 sequence (DNA): TGTGCCAGCAGCTTCCTACTAGTGGGGATTGGAAATGAGCAGTTCTTC.

The CDR3: CASSPRIGRSYNEQFF. The CDR3 DNA follows: TGTGCCAGCAGCCCTAGGATAGGGAGATCCTACAATGAGCAGTTCTTC. V usage is TRBV7-9 and J usage is TRBJ2-1; possibly TRBD2 for D (5 bases). This CDR3 spans 16 amino acids. Germline V gives CDR1 SEHNR, CDR2 FQNEAQ (reference sequence). Trimming removed 5 bases from V and 1 base from J, with 15 bases in between.

This chain uses TRBV6-2 or TRBV6-3 with TRBJ2-1; 12 nucleotides match TRBD2. The junction had 7 bases not matched to a gene; V was cut back by 2 bases and J by 2 bases. CDR1 is MNHEY and CDR2 is SVGEGT in the germline V gene. The CDR3 covers 18 residues. The CDR3 sequence is CASSYRGLAGSPYNEQFF. CDR3 sequence (DNA): TGTGCCAGCAGTTACCGGGGACTAGCGGGTTCCCCCTACAATGAGCAGTTCTTC.

V usage is TRBV7-9 and J usage is TRBJ2-3; TRBD1 is a possible D gene (5 bases). Germline V CDR1 and CDR2: SEHNR, FQNEAQ (reference sequence). This CDR3 region has 14 residues. V lost 3 bases to trimming and J lost 2 bases, with 9 bases between them. CDR3 residues: CASSLDIDTDTQYF. The CDR3 nucleotides are TGTGCCAGCAGCTTGGACATCGACACAGATACGCAGTATTTT.

The V call is TRBV19, the J call TRBJ2-1; 10 nucleotides match TRBD2. The CDR3 extends over 19 amino acids. Germline-derived CDR1 and CDR2 are LNHDA and SQIVND (reference sequence). V was pared by 4 bases and J by 0 bases, with 12 bases of the junction left unmatched. Here the CDR3 DNA reads TGTGCCAGTAGTAAGGAGGACCGGCGGACTAGCGGCTCCTACAATGAGCAGTTCTTC. Its protein is CASSKEDRRTSGSYNEQFF.

This sequence joins TRBV24-1 and TRBJ1-2; TRBD1 is a possible D gene (5 bases). CDR3 length equals 13 residues. The V end lost 9 bases, the J end lost 5 bases, and 15 bases lay between the germline ends. Germline V gene data show CDR1 as KGHDR and CDR2 as SFDVKD. The CDR3 coding sequence is TGTGCCACCGCCCGGGACGGAGGATATGGCTACACCTTC. Translated, it gives CATARDGGYGYTF.

This chain connects TRBV19 to TRBJ1-3, with D unresolved. The CDR3 is 15 residues long. The V gene's germline CDR1 is LNHDA and CDR2 SQIVND (reference sequence). V was pared by 2 bases and J by 0 bases, with 8 bases between. In DNA form, the CDR3 reads TGTGCCAGTAGTATAACAGCCAGCTCTGGAAACACCATATATTTT. Translation gives CASSITASSGNTIYF.

This chain joins TRBV18 and TRBJ2-7, with TRBD1 matching over 7 bases. Germline V CDR1 and CDR2: KGHSH, LQKENI. After removal of 3 bases from V and 3 bases from J, the junction contained 5 bases not matched to a gene. CDR3 length equals 14 residues. CDR3 residues: CASSPETGFYEQYF. CDR3 sequence (DNA): TGTGCCAGCTCACCGGAGACAGGGTTCTACGAGCAGTACTTC.

This sequence joins TRBV24-1 and TRBJ2-5, with 8 nucleotides matching TRBD2. The V gene end was trimmed by 3 bases and the J gene end by 4 bases; junction bases not matched to a gene: 3. Germline loops: CDR1 KGHDR, CDR2 SFDVKD. The CDR3 extends over 14 amino acids. CDR3 nucleotide sequence: TGTGCCACCAGTGATAGCGGGAGAGGAGAGACCCAGTACTTC. This encodes CATSDSGRGETQYF.

Comments on this clone: Other DNA sequences in the sample encode the same CDR3. The chain joins TRBV29-1 to TRBJ2-7; no clear D gene. Germline V gene sequence: CDR1 SQVTM, CDR2 ANQGSEA. V was trimmed by 1 base and J by 7 bases, leaving 8 bases between them. CDR3 length equals 11 residues. The DNA for the CDR3 is TGCAGCGTTGAAGCAGGAAGGGAGCAGTACTTC. Translated, it gives CSVEAGREQYF.

The chain uses TRBV5-5 and TRBJ1-2; perhaps TRBD1 as D (5 bases). This CDR3 comprises 14 residues. V was clipped by 3 bases and J by 0 bases, with 9 bases between them. In germline, CDR1 is SGHKS, CDR2 YYEKEE (reference sequence). CDR3 residues: CASSWGRPNYGYTF. The CDR3 DNA is TGTGCCAGCAGCTGGGGACGGCCTAACTATGGCTACACCTTC. Filled out from reference TRBV5-5 and TRBJ1-2, the complete variable domain reads DAGVTQSPTHLIKTRGQQVTLRCSPISGHKSVSWYQQVLGQGPQFIFQYYEKEERGRGNFPDRFSARQFPNYSSELNVNALLLGDSALYLCASSWGRPNYGYTFGSGTRLTVV.

In this sample, this clone turned up once. The chain uses TRBV5-4 and TRBJ1-4; D call uncertain. Looked up from germline, CDR1 is SGHNT and CDR2 is YYREEE (reference sequence). CDR3 length: 14 residues. Trimming left V 0 bases short and J 4 bases short, with 7 bases between. Here the CDR3 reads CASSLDGRNEKLFF. CDR3 DNA sequence: TGTGCCAGCAGCTTGGACGGACGTAATGAAAAACTGTTTTTT.

The gene calls are TRBV30 and TRBJ1-2; 10 bases line up with TRBD1. V trimming: 2 bases; J trimming: 2 bases; junction bases outside the gene matches: 11. Germline V gene data show CDR1 as GTSNPN and CDR2 as SVGIG (reference sequence). This CDR3 comprises 17 residues. The CDR3 bases are TGTGCCTGGAGTCCCATAACCCGACAGGGGGCAAACTATGGCTACACCTTC. It encodes CAWSPITRQGANYGYTF.

This clone was seen only a few times. This rearrangement joins TRBV19 to TRBJ1-2; TRBD1 might be the D (5 bases). This CDR3 has 12 residues. The V gene's germline CDR1 is LNHDA and CDR2 SQIVND (reference sequence). V was clipped by 7 bases and J by 8 bases, with 14 bases between them. CDR3 nucleotides: TGTGCCAGTACCCGAGGGGTAGACGGCTACACCTTC. Amino acids: CASTRGVDGYTF.